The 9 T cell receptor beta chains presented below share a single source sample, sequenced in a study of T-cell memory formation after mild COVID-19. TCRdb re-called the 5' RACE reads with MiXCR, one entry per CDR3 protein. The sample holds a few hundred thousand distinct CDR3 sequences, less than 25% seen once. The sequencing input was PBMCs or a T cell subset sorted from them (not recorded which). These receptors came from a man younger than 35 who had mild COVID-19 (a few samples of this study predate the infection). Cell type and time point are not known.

The CDR3 DNA reads TGTGCCAGCAGTTACGGCGGGGTTGGAGCTTTCTTT. Its protein product is CASSYGGVGAFF. This chain uses TRBV6-5 with TRBJ1-1, with D uncertain. The CDR3 has 12 residues. CDR1 and CDR2 from the germline V gene are MNHEY and SVGAGI. Trimming pared 2 bases from V and 10 bases from J, leaving 11 bases between.

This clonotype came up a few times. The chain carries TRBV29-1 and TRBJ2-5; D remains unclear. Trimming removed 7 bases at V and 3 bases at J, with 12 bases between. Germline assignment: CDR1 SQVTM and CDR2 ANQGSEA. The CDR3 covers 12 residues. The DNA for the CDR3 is TGCAGCGCCCGCGCCTTCGAAGAGACCCAGTACTTC. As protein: CSARAFEETQYF.

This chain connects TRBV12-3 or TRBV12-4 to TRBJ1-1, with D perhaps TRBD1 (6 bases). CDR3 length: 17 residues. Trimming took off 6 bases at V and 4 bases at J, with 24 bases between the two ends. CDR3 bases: TGTGCCAGCAGATCGGACAGCTACCTACAGTCGGTCACTGAAGCTTTCTTT. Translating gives CASRSDSYLQSVTEAFF.

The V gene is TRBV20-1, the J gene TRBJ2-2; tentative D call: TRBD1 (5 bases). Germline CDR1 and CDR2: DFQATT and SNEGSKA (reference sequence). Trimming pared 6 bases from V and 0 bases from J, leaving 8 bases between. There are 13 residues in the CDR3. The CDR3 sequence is CSALTANTGELFF. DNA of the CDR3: TGCAGTGCCCTGACAGCGAACACCGGGGAGCTGTTTTTT.

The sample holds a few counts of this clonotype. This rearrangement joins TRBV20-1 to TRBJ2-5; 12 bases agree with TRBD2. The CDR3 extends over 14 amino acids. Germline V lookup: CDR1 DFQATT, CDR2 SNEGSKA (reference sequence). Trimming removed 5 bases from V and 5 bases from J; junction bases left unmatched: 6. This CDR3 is CSADRTSGEETQYF. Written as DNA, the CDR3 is TGCAGTGCTGATCGGACTAGCGGGGAGGAGACCCAGTACTTC.

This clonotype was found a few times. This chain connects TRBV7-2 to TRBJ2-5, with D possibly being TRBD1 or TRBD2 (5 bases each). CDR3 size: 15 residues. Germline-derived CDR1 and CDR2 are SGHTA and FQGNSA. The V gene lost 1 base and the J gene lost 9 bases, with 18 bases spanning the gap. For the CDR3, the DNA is TGTGCCAGCAGCTTAGAAGGGTGGGGGTCGGAGTCCCAGTACTTC. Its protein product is CASSLEGWGSESQYF.

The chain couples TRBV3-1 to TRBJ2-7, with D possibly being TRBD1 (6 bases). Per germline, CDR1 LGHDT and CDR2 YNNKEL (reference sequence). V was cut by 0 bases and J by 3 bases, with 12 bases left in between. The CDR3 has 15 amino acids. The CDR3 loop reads CASSQDRGQIYEQYF. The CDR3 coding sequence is TGTGCCAGCAGCCAAGATCGGGGACAAATCTACGAGCAGTACTTC.

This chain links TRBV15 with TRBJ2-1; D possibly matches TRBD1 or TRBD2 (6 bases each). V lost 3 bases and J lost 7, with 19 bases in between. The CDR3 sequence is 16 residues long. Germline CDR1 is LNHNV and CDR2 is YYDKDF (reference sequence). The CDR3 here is CATSRGAGGSGNEQFF. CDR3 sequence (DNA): TGTGCCACCAGCAGGGGGGCAGGAGGGTCGGGTAATGAGCAGTTCTTC.

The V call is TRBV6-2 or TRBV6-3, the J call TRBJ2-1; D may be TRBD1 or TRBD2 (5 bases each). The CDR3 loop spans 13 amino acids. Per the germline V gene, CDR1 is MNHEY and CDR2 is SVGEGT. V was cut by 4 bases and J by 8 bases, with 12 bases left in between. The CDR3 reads CASSWGRDHEQFF. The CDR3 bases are TGTGCCAGCAGTTGGGGCAGGGACCATGAGCAGTTCTTC.